These T cell receptor beta chains were read from a single sample in a study of patients and donors after allogeneic stem cell transplantation. Each CDR3 protein is one row after TCRdb ran MiXCR on the RT-PCR reads. Of about a million distinct CDR3 sequences listed, 15% to 20% were seen once; the top ten hold about 6%. Sequenced material: blood, either unsorted or a sorted T cell fraction (not recorded which). The receptor source for this set is a human donor who was either an allogeneic HSCT recipient or a stem cell or donor lymphocyte infusion donor (not recorded which). It is not recorded whose cells these are; they may come from a transplant donor. Each CDR3 is given with its conserved first and last residue.

V gene,CDR3 protein
TRBV4-1,CASSQDGNSGTDTQYF
TRBV5-1,CASSLEDRGRAAFF
TRBV7-8,CASSFSGGPNTGELFF
TRBV4-3,CASSQDREGPPYEKLFF
TRBV7-9,CASSSPGTSALRDF
TRBV5-1,CASSSSSGSLDEQFF
TRBV6-5,CASSYGLDGYNEQFF
TRBV20-1,CSARDGGTAYGYTF
TRBV25-1,CASNRGRLTEAFF
TRBV20-1,CSAAPQIQETQYF
TRBV6-1,CASSRQSYNEQFF
TRBV4-2,CASSQEWTATYEQYF
TRBV29-1,CSAATGGSYEQYF
TRBV24-1,CATSDGLLGGYTF
TRBV7-7,CASSLHENSPLHF
TRBV27,CASSSFVAGTGELFF
TRBV11-3,CASSSADWDTQYF
TRBV12-3/TRBV12-4,CASSRAGVEQFF
TRBV7-6,CASSLGELFF
TRBV2,CASSEGGWSTGLSQPQHF
TRBV3-1,CASSQSPYEQYF
TRBV6-1,CASSQGQGLNTEAFF
TRBV9,CASSVEGTSYEQYF
TRBV6-5,CASSYEGDQRLFF
TRBV12-3/TRBV12-4,CASSPNRGPTFNSPLHF
TRBV29-1,CSVQNRGEAFF
TRBV20-1,CSAPPGGVNQPQHF
TRBV5-6,CASGTGHYEQYF
TRBV20-1,CSASMNTEAFF
TRBV5-1,CASSLARGGMRETQYF